The 7 T cell receptor beta chains listed next were all sequenced from one sample in a study of T-cell memory formation after mild COVID-19. TCRdb called the 5' RACE reads again in MiXCR, with one record for every CDR3 protein. The repertoire holds 550,000 to 600,000 distinct CDR3 sequences, 17% seen once, with 8.1% in the top ten. What was sequenced was PBMCs or a T cell subset sorted from them (not recorded which). These receptors were collected from an adult woman who had mild COVID-19 (a few samples of this study predate the infection). Cell type and time point are not known.

This clonotype appeared a few times. The J gene is TRBJ1-1, the V gene TRBV6-5, with 9 bases that match TRBD1. The CDR3 length is 15 residues. With 5 bases clipped from V and 0 bases from J, the junction kept 4 bases outside the gene matches. Germline CDR1 MNHEY, CDR2 SVGAGI. CDR3 nucleotide sequence: TGTGCCAGCAGTAAGACAGGGGGACTGAACACTGAAGCTTTCTTT. Its translation is CASSKTGGLNTEAFF.

This clonotype was recorded a few times. The chain couples TRBV29-1 to TRBJ2-3; D unresolved. The V and J ends lost 4 bases and 2 bases respectively, with 10 bases between them. The CDR3 runs 13 residues. Germline V gene lookup returns CDR1 SQVTM and CDR2 ANQGSEA. The CDR3 sequence: CSVARSATDTQYF. The CDR3 DNA reads as TGCAGCGTTGCGAGGTCGGCCACAGATACGCAGTATTTT.

The sample holds a few counts of this clonotype. This sequence joins TRBV4-1 and TRBJ1-6, with 7 positions matching TRBD1. The CDR3 extends over 17 amino acids. CDR1 and CDR2 from the germline V gene are MGHRA and YSYEKL. Unmatched junction bases numbered 7, after V lost 1 base and J lost 4 bases. CDR3 region: CASSQGAGTDYNSPLHF. For the CDR3, the DNA is TGCGCCAGCAGCCAAGGGGCTGGGACAGATTATAATTCACCCCTCCACTTT.

This clonotype was observed a few times. The chain combines TRBV18 with TRBJ1-1; D not resolved. Trimming took 3 bases from V and 6 from J, leaving 11 bases between them. The germline gives CDR1 KGHSH, CDR2 LQKENI. This CDR3 is built from 13 residues. The DNA of the CDR3 is TGTGCCAGCTCACCCGGGGTCGGCGCTGAAGCTTTCTTT. Translation: CASSPGVGAEAFF.

The chain joins TRBV28 to TRBJ2-3; TRBD1 aligns across 10 bases. Losses at the gene ends were 6 bases for V and 5 bases for J; bases not matched to a gene: 5. This CDR3 has 14 residues. CDR1 is MDHEN, CDR2 SYDVKM, per germline. The CDR3 loop is CASRSGQGIDTQYF. CDR3 bases: TGTGCCAGCAGGTCGGGACAGGGGATAGATACGCAGTATTTT.

This chain connects TRBV5-1 to TRBJ2-1, with 7 positions matching TRBD2. Unmatched junction bases numbered 4, after V lost 0 bases and J lost 4 bases. CDR3 size: 15 residues. CDR1 SGHRS and CDR2 YFSETQ come from the germline V gene. CDR3 coding DNA: TGCGCCAGCAGCTTGGTGTCTAGCGGATACAATGAGCAGTTCTTC. Its protein product is CASSLVSSGYNEQFF.

V is TRBV6-5 and J is TRBJ1-2; D gene unclear. The CDR3 covers 13 residues. Germline lookup yields CDR1 MNHEY and CDR2 SVGAGI. Trimming shortened V by 2 bases and J by 0 bases, and 4 bases separated the two germline ends. The CDR3 sequence: CASSYGTNYGYTF. The CDR3, as DNA: TGTGCCAGCAGTTACGGGACTAACTATGGCTACACCTTC.